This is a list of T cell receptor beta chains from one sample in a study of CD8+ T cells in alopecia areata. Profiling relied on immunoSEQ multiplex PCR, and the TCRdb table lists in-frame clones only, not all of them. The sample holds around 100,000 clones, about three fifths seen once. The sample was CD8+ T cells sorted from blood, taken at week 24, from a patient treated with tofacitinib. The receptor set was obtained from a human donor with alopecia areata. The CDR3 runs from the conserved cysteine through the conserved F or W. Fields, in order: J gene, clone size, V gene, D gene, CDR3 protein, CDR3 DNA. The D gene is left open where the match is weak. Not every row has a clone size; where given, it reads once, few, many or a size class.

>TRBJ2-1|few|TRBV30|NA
CAWSVNNEQFF
TGTGCCTGGAGTGTAAACAATGAGCAGTTCTTC
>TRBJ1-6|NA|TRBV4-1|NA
CASGTNSPLHF
TGCGCCAGCGGGACTAATTCACCCCTCCACTTT
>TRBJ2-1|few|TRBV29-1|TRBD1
CSVQDRVSYNEQFF
TGCAGCGTTCAAGACAGGGTTTCCTACAATGAGCAGTTCTTC
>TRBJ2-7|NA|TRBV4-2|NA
CASSPRKNTGRNEQYF
TGTGCCAGCAGCCCCCGAAAGAATACAGGGAGGAACGAGCAGTACTTC
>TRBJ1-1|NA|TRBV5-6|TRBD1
CASSSGTGIAEAFF
TGTGCCAGCAGCTCCGGGACAGGGATCGCTGAAGCTTTCTTT
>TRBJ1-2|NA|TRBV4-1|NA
CASSGLRTGGYTF
TGCGCCAGCAGCGGGCTAAGGACGGGTGGCTACACCTTC
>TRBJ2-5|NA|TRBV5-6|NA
CASSLSETQYF
TGTGCCAGCAGCTTGTCAGAGACCCAGTACTTC
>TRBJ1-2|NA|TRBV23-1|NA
CASSQGPGAYYGYTF
TGCGCCAGCAGTCAAGGGCCAGGGGCTTACTATGGCTACACCTTC
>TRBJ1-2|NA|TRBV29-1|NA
CSVGEDSHYGYTF
TGCAGCGTTGGGGAGGACAGTCACTATGGCTACACCTTC
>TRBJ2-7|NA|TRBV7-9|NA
CASSLGGTYEQYF
TGTGCCAGCAGCTTAGGAGGGACCTACGAGCAGTACTTC
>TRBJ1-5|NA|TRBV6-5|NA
CASRPQGSQPQHF
TGTGCCAGCAGACCACAGGGTTCTCAGCCCCAGCATTTT
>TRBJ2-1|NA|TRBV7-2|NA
CASSMTRFPYNEQFF
TGTGCCAGCAGCATGACTAGATTCCCCTACAATGAGCAGTTCTTC
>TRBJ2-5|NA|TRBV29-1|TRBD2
CSSDGGDGFVTQYF
TGCAGCTCGGACGGGGGGGACGGTTTCGTTACCCAGTACTTC
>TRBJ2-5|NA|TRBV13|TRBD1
CASSRDRGETQYF
TGTGCCAGCAGCAGGGACAGGGGTGAGACCCAGTACTTC
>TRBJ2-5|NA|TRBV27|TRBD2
CASSPRRGGQETQYF
TGTGCCAGCAGCCCCCGGCGGGGGGGCCAAGAGACCCAGTACTTC
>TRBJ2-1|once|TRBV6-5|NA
CASSYGGRQQFF
TGTGCCAGCAGTTACGGTGGTCGACAGCAGTTCTTC
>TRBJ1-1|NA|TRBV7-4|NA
CASSRPGPTEAFF
TGTGCCAGCAGCCGACCGGGACCCACTGAAGCTTTCTTT
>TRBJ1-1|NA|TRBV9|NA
CASSVGGSTEAFF
TGTGCCAGCAGCGTAGGAGGGTCAACTGAAGCTTTCTTT
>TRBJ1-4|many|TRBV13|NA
CASSSSDLEPEKLFF
TGTGCCAGCAGCTCGAGTGACCTGGAGCCTGAAAAACTGTTTTTT
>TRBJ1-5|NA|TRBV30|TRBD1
CAWSVGQGNQPQHF
TGTGCCTGGAGTGTTGGACAGGGTAATCAGCCCCAGCATTTT
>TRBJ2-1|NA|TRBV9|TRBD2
CASSATSGGANEQFF
TGTGCCAGCAGCGCAACTAGCGGGGGGGCAAATGAGCAGTTCTTC
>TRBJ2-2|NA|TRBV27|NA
CASSFVGADGELFF
TGTGCCAGCAGTTTCGTCGGGGCGGACGGGGAGCTGTTTTTT
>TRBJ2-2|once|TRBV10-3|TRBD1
CAISGPGTGTNTGELFF
TGTGCCATCAGTGGTCCCGGGACAGGCACGAACACCGGGGAGCTGTTTTTT
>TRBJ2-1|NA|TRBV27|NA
CASSTRRSYNEQFF
TGTGCCAGCAGTACCAGGCGCTCCTACAATGAGCAGTTCTTC
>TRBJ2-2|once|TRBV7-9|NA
CASSTAQNTGELFF
TGTGCCAGCAGCACAGCCCAGAACACCGGGGAGCTGTTTTTT
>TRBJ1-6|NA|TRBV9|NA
CASSSDPGPGGSPLHF
TGTGCCAGCAGCTCCGATCCCGGGCCGGGGGGTTCACCCCTCCACTTT
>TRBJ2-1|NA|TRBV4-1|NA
CASSHQLAHNEQFF
TGCGCCAGCAGCCACCAACTAGCCCACAATGAGCAGTTCTTC
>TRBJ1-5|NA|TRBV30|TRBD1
CAWTDSRDRGQPQHF
TGTGCCTGGACCGACTCCCGGGACAGGGGTCAGCCCCAGCATTTT
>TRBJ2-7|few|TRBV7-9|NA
CASNQDSYEQYF
TGTGCCAGCAACCAAGACAGCTACGAGCAGTACTTC
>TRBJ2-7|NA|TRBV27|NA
CASSLGVAYEQYF
TGTGCCAGCTCCTTGGGGGTAGCCTACGAGCAGTACTTC
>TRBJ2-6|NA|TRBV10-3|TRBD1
CATLRTGRTSGANVLTF
TGTGCCACCCTCCGGACAGGGAGGACCTCTGGGGCCAACGTCCTGACTTTC
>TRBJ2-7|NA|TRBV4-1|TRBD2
CASSSPGLGGEQYF
TGCGCCAGCAGCTCCCCGGGACTCGGGGGGGAGCAGTACTTC
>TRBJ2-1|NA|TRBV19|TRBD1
CARAGTGANEQFF
TGTGCCCGTGCCGGGACAGGAGCCAATGAGCAGTTCTTC
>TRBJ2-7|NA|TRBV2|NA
CASSELPSFTYEQYF
TGTGCCAGCAGTGAATTGCCTAGCTTCACCTACGAGCAGTACTTC
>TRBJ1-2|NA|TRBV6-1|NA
CASSERGPYGYTF
TGTGCCAGCAGTGAGAGGGGACCCTATGGCTACACCTTC
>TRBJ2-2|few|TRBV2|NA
CASLFWTGELFF
TGTGCCAGCCTTTTTTGGACCGGGGAGCTGTTTTTT
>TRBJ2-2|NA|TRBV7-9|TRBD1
CASSPRQGHTGELFF
TGTGCCAGCAGCCCAAGACAGGGTCACACCGGGGAGCTGTTTTTT
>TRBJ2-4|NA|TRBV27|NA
CASSLGRKNIQYF
TGTGCCAGCAGTTTGGGCCGGAAAAACATTCAGTACTTC
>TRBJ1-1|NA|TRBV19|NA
CASSTQGNTEAFF
TGTGCCAGTAGTACCCAGGGGAACACTGAAGCTTTCTTT
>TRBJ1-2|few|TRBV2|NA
CASSERVYGYTF
TGTGCCAGCAGTGAGAGGGTCTATGGCTACACCTTC
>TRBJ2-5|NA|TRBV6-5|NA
CASSFLSEVQETQYF
TGTGCCAGCAGTTTTCTTTCAGAGGTCCAAGAGACCCAGTACTTC